The 4 T cell receptor beta chains in this list originate from one sample, sequenced in a study of blood T cells in healthy people across ages. Next came a second PCR, run for 7 to 11 cycles, which used a sample-barcoded 5' primer along with a J-beta primer mix. In TCRdb, the 5' RACE reads were re-called with MiXCR into one record per CDR3 protein. Found here are almost 300,000 distinct CDR3 sequences, roughly 27% of them singletons; the top ten hold 29%. What was sequenced was blood. The receptors derive from a woman in her sixties or seventies in good health.

The chain has TRBV27 and TRBJ2-7; the match to TRBD2 covers 8 bases. The CDR3 spans 16 residues. V trimming: 5 bases; J trimming: 0 bases; junction bases outside the gene matches: 9. Per the germline V gene, CDR1 is MNHEY and CDR2 is SMNVEV (reference sequence). The DNA of the CDR3 is TGTGCCAGCAGTCTCCTTGTGGGGACTAGCTCCTACGAGCAGTACTTC. Its translation: CASSLLVGTSSYEQYF.

The chain uses TRBV10-2 and TRBJ2-3; maybe TRBD2 (5 bases). CDR3 size: 13 residues. Germline lookup yields CDR1 WSHSY and CDR2 SAAADI. The V and J ends lost 3 bases and 2 bases respectively, with 6 bases between them. The CDR3 DNA sequence: TGCGCCAGCAGTGACGACTACACAGATACGCAGTATTTT. Its protein is CASSDDYTDTQYF.

In its sample, this clonotype was seen a few times. The chain combines TRBV15 with TRBJ1-4, with a tentative D call TRBD1 (5 bases). CDR3 length: 15 residues. Trimming removed 0 bases from V and 8 bases from J, with 13 bases in between. Germline CDR1 and CDR2: LNHNV and YYDKDF (reference sequence). The CDR3 bases are TGTGCCACCAGCAGAGACAAGTTGACAGAAGAAAAACTGTTTTTT. As protein: CATSRDKLTEEKLFF. The full variable domain, with the rest looked up from reference TRBV15 and TRBJ1-4, is DAMVIQNPRYQVTQFGKPVTLSCSQTLNHNVMYWYQQKSSQAPKLLFHYYDKDFNNEADTPDNFQSRRPNTSFCFLDIRSPGLGDTAMYLCATSRDKLTEEKLFFGSGTQLSVL.

This clonotype was picked up many times. CDR3 nucleotide sequence: TGTGCCAGCAGTCGGGGGGGCCGATCCTACGAGCAGTACTTC. As protein: CASSRGGRSYEQYF. The J gene is TRBJ2-7, the V gene TRBV28; the match to TRBD2 covers 8 bases. Trimming removed 5 bases from V and 1 base from J; junction bases left unmatched: 4. The CDR3 is 14 residues long. Germline V gives CDR1 MDHEN, CDR2 SYDVKM.